The clone carrying this T cell receptor (beta chain) was detected ten times or more. Its target is not known. V lost 10 bases to trimming and J lost 10 bases; unmatched junction nucleotides: 10. The CDR3 is made up of 14 amino acids. Looked up from germline, CDR1 is ENHRY and CDR2 is SYGVKD. The data stem from a study of T cells after yellow fever vaccination. Broader study findings: Bulk-population clonotypes that are abundant could appear as contaminants in FACS-sorted repertoires. Of the clonotypes, a small share occurred in both CD4 and CD8 compartments. Most primary-vaccination clones reappeared after the booster (approximately 96% CD4, about 90% CD8).

TCRdb used MiXCR to reprocess the 5' RACE reads, holding one entry per CDR3 protein. The table shows about 300,000 distinct CDR3 sequences, with around 3.9% occurring only once. The sequence came from a man between 18 and 29 years old who received the YFV17D yellow fever vaccine. V and J are TRBV10-3 and TRBJ2-1; 13 bases map to TRBD2. The material was PBMCs, obtained 5 days after the yellow fever booster vaccination. CDR3 in amino acids: CATRPGLAGREQFF. CDR3 DNA: TGTGCCACGCGACCGGGACTAGCGGGGCGAGAGCAGTTCTTC.